These T cell receptor beta chains were read from a single sample in a study of cytomegalovirus exposure and HLA in healthy donors. The protocol was immunoSEQ multiplex PCR, while the TCRdb copy is restricted to in-frame clones and leaves out a portion. This table holds 70,000 or so clones. Material for sequencing was PBMCs. These receptor sequences come from a man in his forties in good health and CMV-seronegative. The CDR3 runs from the conserved cysteine through the conserved F or W. Fields, in order: J gene, V gene, D gene, CDR3 DNA, CDR3 protein. A D gene is named only where the DNA matches it firmly.

TRBJ1-2,TRBV28,.,TGTGCCAGCTCCTATGCTCACAGGCCGGTATATGGCTACACCTTC,CASSYAHRPVYGYTF
TRBJ2-1,TRBV5-5,TRBD2,TGTGCCAGCAGCTTGGGCCCTAGCGGGAGAGTGGATGAGCAGTTCTTC,CASSLGPSGRVDEQFF
TRBJ1-4,TRBV9,TRBD1,TGTGCCAGCAGCGACCGACCGGGACAGGGGAAGGAAAAACTGTTTTTT,CASSDRPGQGKEKLFF
TRBJ1-4,TRBV30,TRBD1,TGTGCCTGGAGTTCACAGGGGGGCGGAAAACTGTTTTTT,CAWSSQGGGKLFF
TRBJ2-7,TRBV7-9,TRBD2,TGTGCCAGCAGCAGCGACGGGGGGTTCTACGAGCAGTACTTC,CASSSDGGFYEQYF
TRBJ1-4,TRBV7-6,.,TGTGCCAGCAGCTCCGCCCTCGGGGGTGCAACTAATGAAAAACTGTTTTTT,CASSSALGGATNEKLFF
TRBJ2-1,TRBV19,.,TGTGCCAGTAGGCCGACAGAATCTAATGAGCAGTTCTTC,CASRPTESNEQFF
TRBJ2-2,TRBV7-2,.,TGTGCCAGCAGCCGGGACTGGGAGACCGGGGAGCTGTTTTTT,CASSRDWETGELFF
TRBJ1-6,TRBV2,TRBD1,TGTGCCAGCAGTGAAGCGGGACAGGATAATTCACCCCTCCACTTT,CASSEAGQDNSPLHF
TRBJ2-7,TRBV5-4,.,TGTGCCAGCAGCTTTTCCGGACAGACCTACGAGCAGTACTTC,CASSFSGQTYEQYF
TRBJ2-3,TRBV7-9,.,TGTGCCAGCAGCTTAAGTCGCCAGGGCCCTGATACGCAGTATTTT,CASSLSRQGPDTQYF
TRBJ1-6,TRBV19,TRBD1,TGTGCCAGTACCCCGGGACAGGGGAATAATTCACCCCTCCACTTT,CASTPGQGNNSPLHF
TRBJ1-6,TRBV2,.,TGTGCCAGCAGCGGAAGGGGAACGGGTTCACCCCTCCACTTT,CASSGRGTGSPLHF
TRBJ2-5,TRBV4-2,.,TGTGCCAGCAGCCAAGATCCGACTGCGGGCCAGCAGTACTTC,CASSQDPTAGQQYF
TRBJ2-7,TRBV5-4,.,TGTGCCAGCAGCTACGGACAGCTGCCGAGCTACGAGCAGTACTTC,CASSYGQLPSYEQYF
TRBJ2-2,TRBV6-5,.,TGTGCCAGCAGCCTGGACAGAAACACCGGGGAGCTGTTTTTT,CASSLDRNTGELFF
TRBJ2-7,TRBV4-3,TRBD1,TGCGCCAGCAGCCAAGATAGGACAGGGTTCAACGAGCAGTACTTC,CASSQDRTGFNEQYF
TRBJ2-3,TRBV25-1,.,TGTGCCAGCAAAAGAAGACACAGCACAGATACGCAGTATTTT,CASKRRHSTDTQYF
TRBJ2-7,TRBV19,.,TGTGCCAGTAGTCAGCCAGGGCCCGCAGGGGAGCAGTACTTC,CASSQPGPAGEQYF
TRBJ2-7,TRBV5-1,TRBD1,TGCGCCAGCAGCCCCGGACAGGGAATTTCCTACGAGCAGTACTTC,CASSPGQGISYEQYF
TRBJ2-1,TRBV19,.,TGTGCCAGTAGTATGGTTTTAAGGGGCTTATACAATGAGCAGTTCTTC,CASSMVLRGLYNEQFF
TRBJ2-3,TRBV19,TRBD1,TGTGCCAGTAGAAGACAGGGTGCAGATACGCAGTATTTT,CASRRQGADTQYF
TRBJ1-4,TRBV7-9,.,TGTGCCAGCAGCTTAACGGGGACTAATGAAAAACTGTTTTTT,CASSLTGTNEKLFF
TRBJ1-3,TRBV6-1,TRBD1,TGTGCCAGCAGATTCCGGGACAGGAGTGGAAACACCATATATTTT,CASRFRDRSGNTIYF
TRBJ1-1,TRBV27,.,TGTGCCAGCAGTACGCAACAGGGTACTGAAGCTTTCTTT,CASSTQQGTEAFF
TRBJ2-1,TRBV6-1,.,TGTGCCAGCACAGGTCCCTACAATGAGCAGTTCTTC,CASTGPYNEQFF
TRBJ2-3,TRBV11-2,.,TGTGCCAGCAGCTTAGATATGGTACGGGTTACGCAGTATTTT,CASSLDMVRVTQYF
TRBJ2-3,TRBV5-4,.,TGTGCCAGCAGCTTACAGGGATCCTTGGGAACAGATACGCAGTATTTT,CASSLQGSLGTDTQYF
TRBJ2-7,TRBV7-9,.,TGTGCCAGCAGCCCCCCCGGGCTAGCGTTCTACGAGCAGTACTTC,CASSPPGLAFYEQYF
TRBJ2-2,TRBV9,TRBD1,TGTGCCAGCAGCGTAGCTACGACAGGGGCAAACACCGGGGAGCTGTTTTTT,CASSVATTGANTGELFF
TRBJ1-5,TRBV4-1,.,TGCGCCAGCAGCCAAGACAGTAAGAGCAATCAGCCCCAGCATTTT,CASSQDSKSNQPQHF
TRBJ2-1,TRBV5-1,.,TGCGCCAGCAGCTTGGTGGGGGCGACTTCCCCCCATGAGCAGTTCTTC,CASSLVGATSPHEQFF
TRBJ1-4,TRBV30,TRBD1,TGTGCCTGGAGCACCAAAGGGACAGGAGATGAAAAACTGTTTTTT,CAWSTKGTGDEKLFF
TRBJ2-7,TRBV5-1,TRBD2,TGCGCCAGCAGCTTTTGGCGGGAGGGATCCGAGCAGTACTTC,CASSFWREGSEQYF
TRBJ2-1,TRBV7-2,.,TGTGCCAGCAGCTTAGTAGGCGGGAAATTCAATGAGCAGTTCTTC,CASSLVGGKFNEQFF
TRBJ2-1,TRBV2,.,TGTGCCAGCAGGTTTACACCGTACAATGAGCAGTTCTTC,CASRFTPYNEQFF
TRBJ2-7,TRBV10-3,TRBD1,TGTGCCATCAGGACAGGGGGCGACTCCTACGAGCAGTACTTC,CAIRTGGDSYEQYF
TRBJ2-5,TRBV9,.,TGTGCCAGCAGCGAGGGGCTAAGAGGGCGGGGCATCCAAGAGACCCAGTACTTC,CASSEGLRGRGIQETQYF
TRBJ2-1,TRBV5-5,TRBD1,TGTGCCAGCAGTCTGGTGGGACAGGGAGACAATGAGCAGTTCTTC,CASSLVGQGDNEQFF
TRBJ1-6,TRBV7-6,.,TGTGCCAGCAGCTTAGCGGGGCAGGGCTCACCCCTCCACTTT,CASSLAGQGSPLHF
TRBJ2-3,TRBV27,.,TGTGCCAGCAGTACCCGACGGGTGGATACGCAGTATTTT,CASSTRRVDTQYF
TRBJ1-2,TRBV7-2,TRBD1,TGTGCCAGCAGCCCCCGGGACAGGGGGCCTGATGATAACTATGGCTACACCTTC,CASSPRDRGPDDNYGYTF
TRBJ2-2,TRBV5-1,TRBD1,TGCGCCAGCAGCTTAACAGGGGTTGGCCTTAACACCGGGGAGCTGTTTTTT,CASSLTGVGLNTGELFF
TRBJ1-3,TRBV6-5,TRBD1,TGTGCCAGCAGTAGGGACAGGGAGGGAAACACCATATATTTT,CASSRDREGNTIYF
TRBJ1-2,TRBV7-2,.,TGTGCCAGCAGCCAGACGACAGGCCAGTCGGGCTACACCTTC,CASSQTTGQSGYTF
TRBJ2-3,TRBV29-1,TRBD2,TGCAGCGTTGAGGGCGGGGGTACTAGCACAGATACGCAGTATTTT,CSVEGGGTSTDTQYF
TRBJ1-1,TRBV11-2,.,TGTGCCAGCAGCCGCAGTCTAGCCCAAGAAGCTTTCTTT,CASSRSLAQEAFF
TRBJ2-2,TRBV28,.,TGTGCCAGCAGTTTACCGGTATCGAACACCGGGGAGCTGTTTTTT,CASSLPVSNTGELFF
TRBJ1-3,TRBV6-1,.,TGTGCCAGCAGTCTCGAGGCCTTCTCTGGAAACACCATATATTTT,CASSLEAFSGNTIYF
TRBJ2-7,TRBV5-1,TRBD2,TGCGCCAGCAGCTGGGGACTAGCGGGAGGGAGTTCCTACGAGCAGTACTTC,CASSWGLAGGSSYEQYF
TRBJ2-7,TRBV27,.,TGTGCCAGCAGCATTAGGTGGGGGGCGCGGGAGAGGTTGGAGCAGTACTTC,CASSIRWGARERLEQYF
TRBJ2-7,TRBV19,TRBD2,TGTGCCAGTAGTGCCACCGGGACTAGATTGCCCTACGAGCAGTACTTC,CASSATGTRLPYEQYF
TRBJ2-2,TRBV28,.,TGTGCCAGCAGTTTGGCCAGGGTGGCGGCCGGGGAGCTGTTTTTT,CASSLARVAAGELFF
TRBJ2-2,TRBV6-1,TRBD2,TGTGCCAGCAGTGAATGGGGGACCTCAGCGGGAGGGGTGACCGGGGAGCTGTTTTTT,CASSEWGTSAGGVTGELFF
TRBJ2-5,TRBV4-1,TRBD1,TGCGCCAGCAGCCAAGATAACAGGGGTGGGTTCCAGTACTTC,CASSQDNRGGFQYF
TRBJ2-5,TRBV11-3,TRBD1,TGTGCCAGCGGCCCCCAGGGGGCGGGCACAGAGACCCAGTACTTC,CASGPQGAGTETQYF
TRBJ1-3,TRBV6-6,.,TGTGCCAGCAGCTACAGCCCAGGAAACACCATATATTTT,CASSYSPGNTIYF
TRBJ2-7,TRBV5-5,.,TGTGCCAGCAGCTCCCTGGGTACAGGGCTCTACGAGCAGTACTTC,CASSSLGTGLYEQYF
TRBJ2-3,TRBV10-1,TRBD2,TGCGCCACAGGGACTAGCATGGGTGCAGATACGCAGTATTTT,CATGTSMGADTQYF